The source of this T cell receptor (beta chain) is a study of blood T cell dynamics during melanoma immunotherapy. General study points: Disease-control patients' PBMC repertoires became either more clonal or more diverse at W3. Clones driving repertoire changes may be melanoma-specific or general immune activation.

The CDR3 has 13 amino acids. Germline lookup yields CDR1 SGHRS and CDR2 YFSETQ. Trimming shortened V by 3 bases and J by 2 bases, and 6 bases separated the two germline ends. About this clone itself: As yet, its antigen is unknown.

Time point denoted: pre-treatment baseline. DNA loading was fixed at 350 ng for all bulk PBMC samples. Profiling relied on immunoSEQ multiplex PCR, and the TCRdb table lists in-frame clones only, not all of them. The data show more than 10,000 clones, over 85% seen once. The sequence was collected from a human donor with melanoma. The V and J genes are TRBV5-1 and TRBJ1-3; no firm D call. The starting material was blood, obtained from a patient treated with checkpoint blockade. The CDR3 sequence is CASSSIPGNTIYF. CDR3 in DNA: TGCGCCAGCAGCTCCATACCTGGAAACACCATATATTTT.